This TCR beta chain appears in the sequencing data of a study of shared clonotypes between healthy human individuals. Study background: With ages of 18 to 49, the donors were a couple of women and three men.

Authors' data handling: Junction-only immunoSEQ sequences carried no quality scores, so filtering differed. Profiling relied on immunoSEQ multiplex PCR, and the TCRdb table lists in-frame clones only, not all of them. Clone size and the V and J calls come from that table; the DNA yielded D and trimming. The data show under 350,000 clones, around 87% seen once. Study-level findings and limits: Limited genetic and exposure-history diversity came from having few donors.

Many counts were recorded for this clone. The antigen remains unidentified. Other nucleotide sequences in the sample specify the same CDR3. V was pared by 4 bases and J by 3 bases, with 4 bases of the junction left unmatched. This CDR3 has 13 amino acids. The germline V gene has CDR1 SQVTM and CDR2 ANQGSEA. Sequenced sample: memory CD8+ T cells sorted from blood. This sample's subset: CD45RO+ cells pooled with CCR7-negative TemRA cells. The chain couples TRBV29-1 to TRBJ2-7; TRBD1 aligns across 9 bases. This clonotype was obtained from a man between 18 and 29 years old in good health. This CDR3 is CSVGQGEGYEQYF. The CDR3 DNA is TGCAGCGTTGGACAGGGGGAGGGCTACGAGCAGTACTTC.